The 27 T cell receptor beta chains below all came from one sample that was sequenced in a study of shared clonotypes between healthy human individuals (dated by TCRdb to about 2020). Libraries were prepared through the immunoSEQ multiplex PCR assay. The immuneACCESS repertoire file appears here via TCRdb, limited to in-frame rearrangements. These files lack a portion of the clones; in checked studies, under half of the deficit traces to unresolved V genes, and the cause of the others is not known. The sample has about 1 million clones on record, about 77% of them singletons. The ten most abundant clones make up approximately 1.5% of the sample. The sequenced sample consisted of memory CD4+ T cells sorted from blood. Sample cell subset or site, as interpreted from the label and publication: CD45RA-negative fraction. All receptors come from a young man in good health.

The DNA of the CDR3 is TGTGCCATAAAGCGGGGGGACACAGATACGCAGTATTTT. This encodes CAIKRGDTDTQYF. The rearrangement joins TRBV7-9 to TRBJ2-3; the match to TRBD2 covers 9 bases. This CDR3 has 13 residues. V lost 10 bases and J lost 2; bases outside the gene matches: 4. CDR1 SEHNR and CDR2 FQNEAQ come from the germline V gene (reference sequence).

The V call is TRBV7-8, the J call TRBJ1-1; D remains ambiguous. Trimming pared 3 bases from V and 4 bases from J, leaving 18 bases between. CDR3 length equals 16 residues. Per germline, CDR1 SGHVS and CDR2 FQNEAQ. CDR3 region: CASSLGSLFIGTEAFF. CDR3 in DNA: TGTGCCAGCAGCTTGGGATCTCTCTTTATCGGCACTGAAGCTTTCTTT.

J is TRBJ2-7 and V is TRBV25-1; 7 bases are a match to TRBD2. Germline loops: CDR1 MGHDK, CDR2 SYGVNS. This CDR3 has 15 residues. The ends lost 3 bases at V and 4 bases at J; junction bases unmatched: 9. The CDR3 loop is CASSDYGGSIYEQYF. The CDR3 bases are TGTGCCAGCAGTGATTACGGGGGGTCAATTTACGAGCAGTACTTC.

CDR3 sequence: CASKRAGEQYF. CDR3 DNA: TGTGCCAGCAAACGGGCGGGGGAGCAGTATTTT. The chain has TRBV6-6 and TRBJ2-3, with 7 bases lining up with TRBD2. The CDR3 is 11 residues long. Germline V CDR1 and CDR2: MNHNY, SVGAGI (reference sequence). Trimming removed 7 bases from V and 11 bases from J; junction bases left unmatched: 6.

The chain combines TRBV6-1 with TRBJ2-1, with 8 bases aligning to TRBD1. This CDR3 contains 15 residues. V was pared by 7 bases and J by 6 bases, with 11 bases of the junction left unmatched. CDR1 and CDR2 (germline): MNHNS, SASEGT. The CDR3 DNA is TGTGCCAGCACCCGAGGACAGGGTGGTTCCAATGAGCAGTTCTTC. Its translation is CASTRGQGGSNEQFF.

The chain recombines TRBV11-2 with TRBJ1-1; D remains unclear. CDR3 size: 14 residues. Trimming removed 4 bases from V and 1 base from J, with 10 bases in between. The V gene's germline CDR1 is SGHAT and CDR2 FQNNGV. CDR3 nucleotides: TGTGCCAGCAGCTCTGACTCAAAGAACACTGAAGCTTTCTTT. It translates to CASSSDSKNTEAFF. Complete variable domain (other parts from reference TRBV11-2 and TRBJ1-1): EAGVAQSPRYKIIEKRQSVAFWCNPISGHATLYWYQQILGQGPKLLIQFQNNGVVDDSQLPKDRFSAERLKGVDSTLKIQPAKLEDSAVYLCASSSDSKNTEAFFGQGTRLTVV.

For this clone: Other DNA sequences in this sample translate to the same CDR3. J is TRBJ2-5 and V is TRBV7-3, with TRBD2 identical over 7 bases. The CDR3 totals 13 residues. V was clipped by 8 bases and J by 0 bases; unmatched bases: 3. Germline values: CDR1 SGHTA, CDR2 FQGTGA. Written as DNA, the CDR3 is TGTGCCAGCTCGCGGGGGAACCAAGAGACCCAGTACTTC. This sequence encodes CASSRGNQETQYF.

This chain's CDR3 is CASSLRAGANYEQYF. CDR3 sequence (DNA): TGCGCCAGCAGCCTTCGAGCGGGGGCCAACTACGAGCAGTACTTC. The chain employs TRBV5-1 and TRBJ2-7; TRBD2 matches 8 bases. Looked up from germline, CDR1 is SGHRS and CDR2 is YFSETQ. The V gene end was trimmed by 4 bases and the J gene end by 3 bases; junction bases not matched to a gene: 9. This CDR3 comprises 15 residues.

This clone was seen at least ten times. CDR3 in amino acids: CAIAGYSEVNTEAFF. The CDR3 DNA reads as TGTGCCATCGCCGGTTACTCGGAAGTGAACACTGAAGCTTTCTTT. This rearrangement joins TRBV10-3 to TRBJ1-1; unclear D gene. This CDR3 has 15 amino acids. The germline V and J ends were trimmed by 8 bases and 0 bases, with 16 bases remaining between them. Looked up from germline, CDR1 is ENHRY and CDR2 is SYGVKD.

The chain couples TRBV6-5 to TRBJ2-6, with D hard to call. The CDR3 extends over 15 amino acids. Trimming cost V 4 bases and J 4 bases, with 11 bases left between them. Germline CDR1 MNHEY, CDR2 SVGAGI. The CDR3 sequence: CASSFLVEGANVLTF. CDR3 coding DNA: TGTGCCAGCAGTTTTCTAGTGGAAGGGGCCAACGTCCTGACTTTC.

This sequence joins TRBV5-1 and TRBJ2-5; D unclear. The V and J ends lost 5 bases and 1 base respectively, with 15 bases between them. This CDR3 comprises 15 residues. The germline gives CDR1 SGHRS, CDR2 YFSETQ. The CDR3 bases are TGCGCCAGCAGTGACCCCAGGAATCCCCAAGAGACCCAGTACTTC. It encodes CASSDPRNPQETQYF.

This chain joins TRBV7-8 and TRBJ2-7, with TRBD2 identical over 10 bases. CDR3 length: 19 residues. The V and J ends lost 5 bases and 3 bases, in that order; junction bases with no gene match: 19. Germline CDR1 SGHVS, CDR2 FQNEAQ. The CDR3 here is CASSLLAGESWSVGYEQYF. The CDR3 coding sequence is TGTGCCAGCAGCCTCCTAGCGGGGGAGAGTTGGTCGGTGGGCTACGAGCAGTACTTC.

CDR3 sequence (DNA): TGTGCCAGCAGTCGCACACAGGGTTCCTACGAGCAGTACTTC. This encodes CASSRTQGSYEQYF. The chain is built from TRBV6-5 and TRBJ2-7; D is perhaps TRBD1 (6 bases). The CDR3 runs to 14 residues. CDR1 and CDR2 from the germline V gene are MNHEY and SVGAGI. Trimming pared 5 bases from V and 1 base from J, leaving 12 bases between.

This rearrangement joins TRBV10-3 to TRBJ1-6; D is perhaps TRBD1 (6 bases). Germline CDR1 is ENHRY and CDR2 is SYGVKD. The ends were cut back, 4 bases at V and 14 bases at J, with 21 bases in the middle. The CDR3 runs to 15 residues. The CDR3 coding sequence is TGTGCCATCAGTGTTGGTCGGGACACTACGCTGGCCCTCCACTTT. Protein: CAISVGRDTTLALHF.

The chain couples TRBV27 to TRBJ1-5; 8 bases map to TRBD1. CDR3 size: 16 residues. With 4 bases clipped from V and 5 bases from J, the junction kept 10 bases outside the gene matches. Germline lookup yields CDR1 MNHEY and CDR2 SMNVEV (reference sequence). The CDR3 protein is CASSSLGAGGDQPQHF. CDR3 in DNA: TGTGCCAGCAGTTCCCTGGGGGCAGGGGGCGATCAGCCCCAGCATTTT.

The V and J genes are TRBV2 and TRBJ1-4; no reliable D call. The CDR3 loop spans 13 amino acids. Germline CDR1 SNHLY, CDR2 FYNNEI. The ends were cut back, 5 bases at V and 15 bases at J, with 19 bases in the middle. CDR3 amino acids: CASSSRPADRMFF. In nucleotides, the CDR3 is TGTGCCAGCAGTAGCAGGCCCGCGGATAGGATGTTTTTT. Looking up the rest from reference TRBV2 and TRBJ1-4 gives the full variable domain: EPEVTQTPSHQVTQMGQEVILRCVPISNHLYFYWYRQILGQKVEFLVSFYNNEISEKSEIFDDQFSVERPDGSNFTLKIRSTKLEDSAMYFCASSSRPADRMFFGSGTQLSVL.

The chain uses TRBV27 and TRBJ2-3, with D hard to call. From germline, CDR1 is MNHEY and CDR2 SMNVEV (reference sequence). Trimming stripped 5 bases from V and 5 bases from J, with 11 bases between. The CDR3 has 13 amino acids. The CDR3 protein is CASSPRVGDTQYF. The CDR3 coding sequence is TGTGCCAGCAGTCCCCGGGTCGGAGATACGCAGTATTTT.

The genes are TRBV6-1 and TRBJ2-3, with D possibly being TRBD2 (7 bases). V shed 2 bases and J shed 2 bases, with 20 bases lying between them. This CDR3 has 18 residues. The germline gives CDR1 MNHNS, CDR2 SASEGT. The CDR3 is CASSETRVAGANTDTQYF. In DNA form, the CDR3 reads TGTGCCAGCAGTGAAACTCGAGTCGCGGGGGCGAACACAGATACGCAGTATTTT.

The chain combines TRBV9 with TRBJ2-3; 10 bases agree with TRBD1. CDR3 length: 16 amino acids. With 3 bases clipped from V and 3 bases from J, the junction kept 7 bases outside the gene matches. Germline assignment: CDR1 SGDLS and CDR2 YYNGEE. The CDR3: CASSGGQGVGTDTQYF. CDR3 DNA sequence: TGTGCCAGCAGCGGAGGACAGGGGGTTGGTACAGATACGCAGTATTTT.

The gene calls are TRBV10-3 and TRBJ2-6, with 8 nucleotides matching TRBD1. V dropped 7 bases and J dropped 0; count of bases not matched to a gene: 8. Germline CDR1 and CDR2: ENHRY and SYGVKD. The CDR3 is 17 residues long. CDR3: CAITADRGTSGANVLTF. The CDR3 region has the DNA TGTGCCATCACCGCTGACAGGGGAACCTCTGGGGCCAACGTCCTGACTTTC.

This clone has just one count. V and J are TRBV28 and TRBJ1-2; D unresolved. Trimming cost V 8 bases and J 4 bases, with 20 bases left between them. This CDR3 region has 15 residues. The germline V gene encodes CDR1 MDHEN and CDR2 SYDVKM. The CDR3 DNA sequence: TGTGCCAGCTCCAGTGGGTCCGGGTGGGTCTATGGCTACACCTTC. Residues: CASSSGSGWVYGYTF.

As regards this clone: Other nucleotide sequences in the sample specify the same CDR3. The chain recombines TRBV7-2 with TRBJ1-6, with D perhaps matching TRBD1 (6 bases). The CDR3 is made up of 14 amino acids. The germline V gene encodes CDR1 SGHTA and CDR2 FQGNSA. The germline V and J ends were trimmed by 1 base and 7 bases, with 8 bases remaining between them. The CDR3 DNA reads as TGTGCCAGCAGCTTAGAAACAGGGAATTCACCCCTCCACTTT. This sequence encodes CASSLETGNSPLHF.

The chain joins TRBV29-1 to TRBJ2-7; 7 positions agree with TRBD2. Trimming took 6 bases from V and 6 from J; bases not matched to a gene: 5. CDR3 length equals 11 residues. Germline-derived CDR1 and CDR2 are SQVTM and ANQGSEA. Here the CDR3 reads CSVLLALEQYF. In nucleotides, the CDR3 is TGCAGCGTCCTACTAGCGCTCGAGCAGTACTTC.

This clone showed up just a few times. This chain uses TRBV7-9 with TRBJ2-1; D assignment may be TRBD1 or TRBD2 (6 bases each). CDR3 length equals 12 residues. Per germline, CDR1 SEHNR and CDR2 FQNEAQ (reference sequence). Trimming pared 7 bases from V and 5 bases from J, leaving 9 bases between. Here the CDR3 DNA reads TGTGCCAGCACAAGGGGGGACAATGAGCAGTTCTTC. This sequence encodes CASTRGDNEQFF. Based on the CDR3 plus reference TRBV7-9 and TRBJ2-1, the full variable domain is DTGVSQNPRHKITKRGQNVTFRCDPISEHNRLYWYRQTLGQGPEFLTYFQNEAQLEKSRLLSDRFSAERPKGSFSTLEIQRTEQGDSAMYLCASTRGDNEQFFGPGTRLTVL.

About this clone itself: In the same sample, other DNA sequences code for this CDR3. The chain carries TRBV27 and TRBJ2-2, with D perhaps matching TRBD1 (5 bases). The V gene lost 2 bases and the J gene lost 1 base, with 8 bases spanning the gap. Per germline, CDR1 MNHEY and CDR2 SMNVEV (reference sequence). The CDR3 has 15 residues. For the CDR3, the DNA is TGTGCCAGCAGTTTACAGGGCAGGAACACCGGGGAGCTGTTTTTT. It encodes CASSLQGRNTGELFF.

This clone was counted many times. The chain carries TRBV2 and TRBJ2-7; 11 positions agree with TRBD2. The CDR3 is 17 amino acids. Germline loops: CDR1 SNHLY, CDR2 FYNNEI. V shed 4 bases, J shed 0 bases, and the junction held 8 bases outside the gene matches. The CDR3 spells CASSGGLAGGFSYEQYF. The CDR3 DNA reads as TGTGCCAGCAGTGGTGGGCTAGCGGGAGGCTTCTCCTACGAGCAGTACTTC.

Worth noting for this clone: The same CDR3 also results from other DNA sequences found in this sample. The V gene is TRBV5-1, the J gene TRBJ2-3; 8 nucleotides match TRBD2. The CDR3 is made up of 14 amino acids. The germline CDR1 and CDR2 sequences are SGHRS and YFSETQ. V was clipped by 5 bases and J by 1 base; unmatched bases: 3. The CDR3 loop is CASSREGGTDTQYF. CDR3 bases: TGCGCCAGCAGTCGGGAGGGGGGCACAGATACGCAGTATTTT.